This is a list of T cell receptor beta chains from one sample in a study of beta chain features in type 1 diabetes. Only in-frame clones appear in the TCRdb table, and some are missing; sequencing was by immunoSEQ multiplex PCR. The sample has tens of thousands of clones; roughly three fifths are singletons. Sequenced input: Tregs from blood. The receptors stem from a young woman in good health. The CDR3 runs from the conserved cysteine through the conserved F or W. A D gene is named only where the DNA matches it firmly. Not all rows give a size; the values are once, few, many and, for expanded clones, a class.

d_call: -; j_call: TRBJ2-7; clone_size: few; v_call: TRBV27; cdr3_aa: CASSLRADPIGSYEQYF; cdr3_nt: TGTGCCAGCAGTTTAAGAGCGGACCCAATTGGTTCCTACGAGCAGTACTTC
d_call: -; j_call: TRBJ2-4; clone_size: -; v_call: TRBV10-3; cdr3_aa: CAISRDSKNIQYF; cdr3_nt: TGTGCCATCAGTCGGGACTCCAAAAACATTCAGTACTTC
d_call: TRBD2; j_call: TRBJ2-1; clone_size: once; v_call: TRBV11-2; cdr3_aa: CASSLQAGLAGHNEQFF; cdr3_nt: TGTGCCAGCAGCTTACAGGCGGGACTAGCGGGGCACAATGAGCAGTTCTTC
d_call: TRBD1; j_call: TRBJ1-1; clone_size: -; v_call: TRBV19; cdr3_aa: CASSVGDRGRRTEAFF; cdr3_nt: TGTGCCAGTAGTGTTGGGGACAGGGGGCGTCGGACTGAAGCTTTCTTT
d_call: TRBD2; j_call: TRBJ2-3; clone_size: -; v_call: TRBV7-9; cdr3_aa: CASSSGRAGDTQYF; cdr3_nt: TGTGCCAGCAGCTCAGGGAGGGCGGGAGATACGCAGTATTTT
d_call: TRBD1; j_call: TRBJ1-1; clone_size: -; v_call: TRBV7-9; cdr3_aa: CASSTQGGNTEAFF; cdr3_nt: TGTGCCAGCAGCACACAGGGGGGGAACACTGAAGCTTTCTTT
d_call: -; j_call: TRBJ2-2; clone_size: -; v_call: TRBV11-1; cdr3_aa: CASSATGVTGELFF; cdr3_nt: TGTGCCAGCAGCGCAACAGGAGTAACCGGGGAGCTGTTTTTT
d_call: -; j_call: TRBJ2-3; clone_size: -; v_call: TRBV7-2; cdr3_aa: CASSLEGLDGDTQYF; cdr3_nt: TGTGCCAGCAGCCTAGAGGGACTTGACGGGGATACGCAGTATTTT
d_call: -; j_call: TRBJ1-2; clone_size: once; v_call: TRBV19; cdr3_aa: CASSMAGPGYTF; cdr3_nt: TGTGCCAGTAGTATGGCAGGGCCTGGCTACACCTTC
d_call: -; j_call: TRBJ2-3; clone_size: -; v_call: TRBV11-2; cdr3_aa: CASSFQRDTQYF; cdr3_nt: TGTGCCAGCAGCTTTCAGAGGGATACGCAGTATTTT
d_call: TRBD2; j_call: TRBJ2-5; clone_size: -; v_call: TRBV7-8; cdr3_aa: CASSLPSGRAQGKETQYF; cdr3_nt: TGTGCCAGCAGCTTACCTAGCGGGAGGGCCCAGGGGAAGGAGACCCAGTACTTC
d_call: TRBD1; j_call: TRBJ2-6; clone_size: few; v_call: TRBV27; cdr3_aa: CASSLSRDRGRAGANVLTF; cdr3_nt: TGTGCCAGCAGTTTATCCCGGGACAGGGGGCGTGCTGGGGCCAACGTCCTGACTTTC
d_call: TRBD1; j_call: TRBJ2-7; clone_size: -; v_call: TRBV25-1; cdr3_aa: CASRDRDTYEQYF; cdr3_nt: TGTGCCAGCAGAGACAGGGACACCTACGAGCAGTACTTC
d_call: -; j_call: TRBJ2-1; clone_size: few; v_call: TRBV5-5; cdr3_aa: CASSLVGAWGYEQFF; cdr3_nt: TGTGCCAGCAGCTTGGTGGGGGCTTGGGGCTATGAGCAGTTCTTC
d_call: TRBD1; j_call: TRBJ1-6; clone_size: -; v_call: TRBV18; cdr3_aa: CASSPTSRDRRYNSPLHF; cdr3_nt: TGTGCCAGCTCACCCACTAGCCGGGACAGGAGGTATAATTCACCCCTCCACTTT
d_call: TRBD2; j_call: TRBJ2-3; clone_size: -; v_call: TRBV6-5; cdr3_aa: CASSPRGVRTDTQYF; cdr3_nt: TGTGCCAGCAGTCCCCGGGGGGTGAGGACAGATACGCAGTATTTT
d_call: -; j_call: TRBJ2-1; clone_size: many; v_call: TRBV5-4; cdr3_aa: CASSLEASSSYNEQFF; cdr3_nt: TGTGCCAGCAGCTTGGAGGCTAGTAGCTCCTACAATGAGCAGTTCTTC
d_call: -; j_call: TRBJ1-2; clone_size: -; v_call: TRBV29-1; cdr3_aa: CSVPGGGYTF; cdr3_nt: TGCAGCGTCCCCGGGGGTGGCTACACCTTC
d_call: TRBD1; j_call: TRBJ2-7; clone_size: once; v_call: TRBV10-3; cdr3_aa: CAISGTGGEDEQYF; cdr3_nt: TGTGCCATATCCGGGACAGGGGGCGAAGACGAGCAGTACTTC
d_call: TRBD1; j_call: TRBJ2-6; clone_size: few; v_call: TRBV7-9; cdr3_aa: CASSVRRGGAGANVLTF; cdr3_nt: TGTGCCAGCAGCGTACGCCGAGGGGGCGCTGGGGCCAACGTCCTGACTTTC
d_call: -; j_call: TRBJ2-3; clone_size: -; v_call: TRBV30; cdr3_aa: CAWSVQASTDTQYF; cdr3_nt: TGTGCCTGGAGTGTACAGGCTAGCACAGATACGCAGTATTTT
d_call: TRBD2; j_call: TRBJ2-1; clone_size: -; v_call: TRBV4-2; cdr3_aa: CASSQVLGLAGVGPSSEQFF; cdr3_nt: TGTGCCAGCAGCCAAGTCCTTGGGCTAGCGGGGGTTGGTCCGTCAAGTGAGCAGTTCTTC
d_call: TRBD1; j_call: TRBJ2-7; clone_size: -; v_call: TRBV29-1; cdr3_aa: CSVGQDSYEQYF; cdr3_nt: TGCAGCGTCGGACAGGACTCCTACGAGCAGTACTTC
d_call: TRBD1; j_call: TRBJ1-4; clone_size: once; v_call: TRBV18; cdr3_aa: CASSLRQGTEKLFF; cdr3_nt: TGTGCCAGCTCACTTCGACAGGGGACAGAAAAACTGTTTTTT
d_call: TRBD1; j_call: TRBJ1-2; clone_size: -; v_call: TRBV5-1; cdr3_aa: CASSPQYSGTGAQFGGYTF; cdr3_nt: TGCGCCAGCAGCCCACAATATTCCGGGACAGGGGCCCAGTTTGGGGGCTACACCTTC
d_call: -; j_call: TRBJ2-5; clone_size: -; v_call: TRBV28; cdr3_aa: CASSLSSPPRVGTQYF; cdr3_nt: TGTGCCAGCAGCCTCAGCAGTCCCCCCAGGGTAGGGACCCAGTACTTC
d_call: -; j_call: TRBJ2-4; clone_size: -; v_call: TRBV11-2; cdr3_aa: CASSLWGVSLAKNIQYF; cdr3_nt: TGTGCCAGCAGCCTCTGGGGCGTTAGCCTAGCCAAAAACATTCAGTACTTC
d_call: -; j_call: TRBJ2-1; clone_size: -; v_call: TRBV6-5; cdr3_aa: CASSYSGGRGYNEQFF; cdr3_nt: TGTGCCAGCAGTTACTCGGGGGGGCGTGGGTACAATGAGCAGTTCTTC
d_call: TRBD2; j_call: TRBJ2-1; clone_size: few; v_call: TRBV18; cdr3_aa: CASSPSGRAWNEQFF; cdr3_nt: TGTGCCAGCTCACCTAGCGGGAGGGCCTGGAATGAGCAGTTCTTC
d_call: -; j_call: TRBJ2-3; clone_size: few; v_call: TRBV7-8; cdr3_aa: CASSPGGAYPDTQYF; cdr3_nt: TGTGCCAGCAGCCCGGGCGGGGCTTATCCAGATACGCAGTATTTT
d_call: -; j_call: TRBJ2-1; clone_size: few; v_call: TRBV7-9; cdr3_aa: CASSLWDMMRLGNNEQFF; cdr3_nt: TGTGCCAGCAGCTTATGGGACATGATGCGCCTAGGGAACAATGAGCAGTTCTTC
d_call: -; j_call: TRBJ1-1; clone_size: once; v_call: TRBV2; cdr3_aa: CASSGYPRENSEAFF; cdr3_nt: TGTGCCAGCAGTGGATACCCTCGGGAGAATTCTGAAGCTTTCTTT
d_call: -; j_call: TRBJ1-1; clone_size: -; v_call: TRBV18; cdr3_aa: CASSLQVDTEAFF; cdr3_nt: TGTGCCAGCTCACTCCAGGTGGACACTGAAGCTTTCTTT
d_call: TRBD1; j_call: TRBJ2-7; clone_size: few; v_call: TRBV7-2; cdr3_aa: CASSLEVTGGFYEQYF; cdr3_nt: TGTGCCAGCAGCTTAGAGGTGACAGGGGGCTTCTACGAGCAGTACTTC
d_call: -; j_call: TRBJ1-2; clone_size: -; v_call: TRBV7-9; cdr3_aa: CASSPPQIPGYGYTF; cdr3_nt: TGTGCCAGCAGCCCCCCCCAAATTCCAGGCTATGGCTACACCTTC
d_call: TRBD1; j_call: TRBJ2-6; clone_size: -; v_call: TRBV11-2; cdr3_aa: CASSLDYWDREAGANVLTF; cdr3_nt: TGTGCCAGCAGCTTAGATTACTGGGACAGGGAGGCTGGGGCCAACGTCCTGACTTTC
d_call: -; j_call: TRBJ1-3; clone_size: few; v_call: TRBV4-1; cdr3_aa: CASSQDPGTGNTIYF; cdr3_nt: TGCGCCAGCAGCCAAGACCCAGGGACTGGAAACACCATATATTTT
d_call: -; j_call: TRBJ2-7; clone_size: -; v_call: TRBV18; cdr3_aa: CASSPVLQGGEQYF; cdr3_nt: TGTGCCAGCTCACCAGTATTGCAGGGAGGCGAGCAGTACTTC
d_call: -; j_call: TRBJ2-4; clone_size: -; v_call: TRBV5-1; cdr3_aa: CATTGRIAKNIQYF; cdr3_nt: TGCGCCACCACAGGACGGATAGCCAAAAACATTCAGTACTTC
d_call: -; j_call: TRBJ1-1; clone_size: -; v_call: TRBV28; cdr3_aa: CASSWVTTGLQNTEAFF; cdr3_nt: TGTGCCAGCAGTTGGGTGACCACAGGGCTCCAGAACACTGAAGCTTTCTTT
d_call: -; j_call: TRBJ2-7; clone_size: few; v_call: TRBV7-9; cdr3_aa: CASSLVSTYEQYF; cdr3_nt: TGTGCCAGCAGCTTAGTTAGTACTTACGAGCAGTACTTC
d_call: TRBD2; j_call: TRBJ2-3; clone_size: few; v_call: TRBV14; cdr3_aa: CASSPRAGGLDTQYF; cdr3_nt: TGTGCCAGCAGCCCCCGAGCGGGGGGGCTAGATACGCAGTATTTT
d_call: -; j_call: TRBJ2-7; clone_size: -; v_call: TRBV9; cdr3_aa: CASSVEQATEQYF; cdr3_nt: TGTGCCAGCAGCGTAGAACAGGCGACGGAGCAGTACTTC
d_call: TRBD2; j_call: TRBJ2-3; clone_size: -; v_call: TRBV5-1; cdr3_aa: CASSSGLAGASTDTQYF; cdr3_nt: TGCGCCAGCAGCTCAGGACTAGCGGGGGCCAGCACAGATACGCAGTATTTT
d_call: TRBD1; j_call: TRBJ1-1; clone_size: -; v_call: TRBV27; cdr3_aa: CASNNPGTGAGTEAFF; cdr3_nt: TGTGCCAGCAACAACCCGGGGACAGGGGCAGGCACTGAAGCTTTCTTT
d_call: TRBD1; j_call: TRBJ2-1; clone_size: -; v_call: TRBV19; cdr3_aa: CASSAGTDYNEQFF; cdr3_nt: TGTGCCAGTAGTGCCGGGACAGACTACAATGAGCAGTTCTTC
d_call: -; j_call: TRBJ2-7; clone_size: once; v_call: TRBV7-9; cdr3_aa: CASSLHGGASYEQYF; cdr3_nt: TGTGCCAGCAGCTTACATGGGGGGGCCTCCTACGAGCAGTACTTC
d_call: -; j_call: TRBJ2-5; clone_size: -; v_call: TRBV11-2; cdr3_aa: CASSYAQETQYF; cdr3_nt: TGTGCCAGCAGCTACGCGCAAGAGACCCAGTACTTC
d_call: -; j_call: TRBJ2-5; clone_size: -; v_call: TRBV5-1; cdr3_aa: CASSLIGGPQETQYF; cdr3_nt: TGCGCCAGCAGCTTAATCGGGGGACCGCAAGAGACCCAGTACTTC
d_call: TRBD1; j_call: TRBJ1-4; clone_size: -; v_call: TRBV6-6; cdr3_aa: CASRFGTGDEKLFF; cdr3_nt: TGTGCCAGCAGATTCGGGACAGGGGATGAAAAACTGTTTTTT